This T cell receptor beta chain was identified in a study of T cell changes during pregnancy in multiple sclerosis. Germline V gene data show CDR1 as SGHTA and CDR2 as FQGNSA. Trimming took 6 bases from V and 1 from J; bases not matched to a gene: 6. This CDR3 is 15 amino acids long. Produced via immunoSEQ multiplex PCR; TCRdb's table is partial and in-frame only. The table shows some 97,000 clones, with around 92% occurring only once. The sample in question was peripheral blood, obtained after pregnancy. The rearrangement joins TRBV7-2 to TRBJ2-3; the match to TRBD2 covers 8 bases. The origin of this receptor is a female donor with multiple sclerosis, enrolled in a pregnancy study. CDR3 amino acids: CASSWRAGGTDTQYF. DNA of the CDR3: TGTGCCAGCAGTTGGAGAGCGGGAGGCACAGATACGCAGTATTTT. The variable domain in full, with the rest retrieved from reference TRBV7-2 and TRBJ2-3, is GAGVSQSPSNKVTEKGKDVELRCDPISGHTALYWYRQSLGQGLEFLIYFQGNSAPDKSGLPSDRFSAERTGGSVSTLTIQRTQQEDSAVYLCASSWRAGGTDTQYFGPGTRLTVL.